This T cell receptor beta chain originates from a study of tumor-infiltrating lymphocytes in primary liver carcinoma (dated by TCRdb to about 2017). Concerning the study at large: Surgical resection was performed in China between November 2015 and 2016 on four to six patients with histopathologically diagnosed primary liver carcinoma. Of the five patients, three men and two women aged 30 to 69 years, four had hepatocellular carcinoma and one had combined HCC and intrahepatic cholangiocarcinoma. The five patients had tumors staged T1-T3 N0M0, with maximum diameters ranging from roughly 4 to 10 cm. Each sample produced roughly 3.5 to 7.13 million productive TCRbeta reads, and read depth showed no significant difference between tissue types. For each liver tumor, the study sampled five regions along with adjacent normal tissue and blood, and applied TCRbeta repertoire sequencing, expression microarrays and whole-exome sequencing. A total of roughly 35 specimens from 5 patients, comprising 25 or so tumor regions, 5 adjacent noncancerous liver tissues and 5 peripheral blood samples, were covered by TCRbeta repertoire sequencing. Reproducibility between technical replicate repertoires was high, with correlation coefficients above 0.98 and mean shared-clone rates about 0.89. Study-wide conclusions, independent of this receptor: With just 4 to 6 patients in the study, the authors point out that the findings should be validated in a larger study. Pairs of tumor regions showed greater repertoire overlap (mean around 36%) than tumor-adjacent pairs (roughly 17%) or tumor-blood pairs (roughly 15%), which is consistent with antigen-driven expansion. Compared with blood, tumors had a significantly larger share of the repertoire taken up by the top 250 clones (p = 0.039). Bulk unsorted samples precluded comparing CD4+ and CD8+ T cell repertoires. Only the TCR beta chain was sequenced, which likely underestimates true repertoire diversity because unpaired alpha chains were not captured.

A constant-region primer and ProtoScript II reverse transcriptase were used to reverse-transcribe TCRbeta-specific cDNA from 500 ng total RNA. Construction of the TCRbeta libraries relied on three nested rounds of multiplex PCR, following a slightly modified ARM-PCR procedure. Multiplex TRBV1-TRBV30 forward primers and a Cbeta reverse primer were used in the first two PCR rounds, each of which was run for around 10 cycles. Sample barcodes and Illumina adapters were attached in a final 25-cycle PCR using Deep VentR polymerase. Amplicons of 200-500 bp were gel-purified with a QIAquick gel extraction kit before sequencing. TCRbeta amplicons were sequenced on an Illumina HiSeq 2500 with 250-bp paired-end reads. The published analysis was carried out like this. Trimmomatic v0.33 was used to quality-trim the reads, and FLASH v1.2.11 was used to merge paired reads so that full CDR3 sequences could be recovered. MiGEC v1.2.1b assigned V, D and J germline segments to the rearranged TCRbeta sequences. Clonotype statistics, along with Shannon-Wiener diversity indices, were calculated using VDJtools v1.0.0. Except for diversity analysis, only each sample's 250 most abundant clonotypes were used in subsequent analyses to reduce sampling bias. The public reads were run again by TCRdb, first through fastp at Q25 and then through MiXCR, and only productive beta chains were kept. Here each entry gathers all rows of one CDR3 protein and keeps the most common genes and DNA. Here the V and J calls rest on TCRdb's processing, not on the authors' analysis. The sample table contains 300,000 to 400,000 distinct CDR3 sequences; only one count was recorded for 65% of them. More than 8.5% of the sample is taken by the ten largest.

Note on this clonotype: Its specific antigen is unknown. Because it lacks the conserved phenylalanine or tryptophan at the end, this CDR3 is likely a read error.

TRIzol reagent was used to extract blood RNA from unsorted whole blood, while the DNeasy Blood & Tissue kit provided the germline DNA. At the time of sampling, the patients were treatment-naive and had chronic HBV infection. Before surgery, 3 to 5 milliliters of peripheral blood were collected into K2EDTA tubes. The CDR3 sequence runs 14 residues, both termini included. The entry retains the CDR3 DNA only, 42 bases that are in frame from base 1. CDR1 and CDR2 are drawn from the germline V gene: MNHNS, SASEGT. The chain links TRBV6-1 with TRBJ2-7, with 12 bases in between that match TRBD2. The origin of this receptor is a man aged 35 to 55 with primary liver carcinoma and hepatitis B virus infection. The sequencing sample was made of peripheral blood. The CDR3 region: CASRSLAGGYEQYL. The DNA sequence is TGTGCCAGCAGGTCGCTAGCGGGAGGGTACGAACAGTACCTC.